A selection of T cell receptor beta chains follows, all from one sample in a study of regulatory T cells in long-lasting Graves disease. TCRdb reanalysed the multiplex PCR reads using MiXCR and keeps one entry per CDR3 protein. The table shows almost 350,000 distinct CDR3 sequences, with about 19% occurring only once. The sequences come from peripheral blood mononuclear cells (PBMCs), collected when the disease was refractory, from a patient treated with antithyroid drugs. The source is a female donor with Graves disease. The CDR3 runs from the conserved cysteine through the conserved F or W. Each record gives: J gene, D gene, V gene, clone size, CDR3 DNA, CDR3 protein. A D gene is named only where the DNA matches it firmly. Clone size is stated in some rows and not others, as once, few, many or a class when expanded.

TRBJ1-2 NA TRBV3-1 few TGTGCCAGCAGCCAAGCGGGCAGGGTGTATGGCTACACCTTC CASSQAGRVYGYTF
TRBJ2-2 NA TRBV12-3/TRBV12-4 many TGTGCCAGCAGCCGACAACTAGTTGCCGGGGAGCTGTTTTTT CASSRQLVAGELFF
TRBJ2-5 NA TRBV19 NA TGTGCCAGTAGTGATGGGGGACTGAAAGAGACCCAGTACTTC CASSDGGLKETQYF
TRBJ2-5 NA TRBV6-1 few TGTGCCAGCAGGGGGACGGCTAGGGAGACCCAGTACTTC CASRGTARETQYF
TRBJ1-2 NA TRBV20-1 many TGCAGTGCTAGCACCCGACTTCCGCCTACGCTATTCTACGGCTACACCTTC CSASTRLPPTLFYGYTF
TRBJ1-5 NA TRBV3-1 few TGTGCCAGCAGCCAAGAAGGAGGGTTGGGTCAGCCCCAGCATTTT CASSQEGGLGQPQHF
TRBJ2-5 TRBD2 TRBV11-2 many TGTGCCAGCTCGATTCTAGCGGGAGGGCCCCAAGAGACCCAGTACTTC CASSILAGGPQETQYF
TRBJ1-1 NA TRBV5-1 NA TGCGCCAGCAGCTCAGATCCTCTTGGGGCTGAAGCTTTCTTT CASSSDPLGAEAFF
TRBJ1-6 NA TRBV28 many TGTGCCAGCAGTTTTCCAGAATACCGGAGGCGTCCGAATAATTCACCCCTCCACTTT CASSFPEYRRRPNNSPLHF
TRBJ2-2 NA TRBV5-5 NA TGTGCCAGCAGCTTTTTACAGGGAAACACCGGGGAGCTGTTTTTT CASSFLQGNTGELFF
TRBJ1-5 NA TRBV15 many TGTGCCACCAGCAGGGGTTATCAGCCCCAGCATTTT CATSRGYQPQHF
TRBJ1-4 NA TRBV4-2 NA TGTGCCAGCAGCCAACTAGAGGGTGTAACTAATGAAAAACTGTTTTTT CASSQLEGVTNEKLFF
TRBJ1-1 NA TRBV6-9 many TGTGCCAGCAGTTATCCCAGCACTGAAGCTTTCTTT CASSYPSTEAFF
TRBJ2-1 TRBD1 TRBV28 NA TGTGCCAGCAGCCCGGCAGGGGGCTCTTACAATGAGCAGTTCTTC CASSPAGGSYNEQFF
TRBJ1-1 NA TRBV20-1 many TGCAGTGCTAGTTCCAGGGGCGGGAGGAACACTGAAGCTTTCTTT CSASSRGGRNTEAFF
TRBJ2-1 NA TRBV5-1 NA TGCGCCAGCAGCTTTCGGAGGGATGAGAACCAGTTCTTC CASSFRRDENQFF
TRBJ1-5 NA TRBV7-2 few TGTGCCAGCAGCTTAGAGGGTTTTGGGCCCCAGCATTTT CASSLEGFGPQHF